These 22 T cell receptor beta chains share one sample of origin, sequenced in a study of shared clonotypes between healthy human individuals. Using immunoSEQ multiplex PCR, the repertoire was profiled, and TCRdb retains in-frame clones only, with some absent. The sample yields 2 million to 3 million clones, 93% seen once. The sample comprised naive CD4+ T cells from PBMCs. As for subset: CD45RA+ positively selected. The receptors shown here come from a man younger than 30 in good health. Some clones in this sample may be carry-over from other donors' samples.

In regard to this clone: Other DNA variants within this sample encode the same CDR3. This chain connects TRBV30 to TRBJ2-2; no firm D call. Between the trimmed V and J ends, which lost 0 bases and 2 bases, there was a span of 7 bases. Germline CDR1 reads GTSNPN; CDR2 reads SVGIG (reference sequence). There are 14 residues in the CDR3. CDR3 residues: CAWSVPPNTGELFF. The CDR3 coding sequence is TGTGCCTGGAGTGTACCGCCAAACACCGGGGAGCTGTTTTTT. The full variable domain, rest sourced from reference TRBV30 and TRBJ2-2, is SQTIHQWPATLVQPVGSPLSLECTVEGTSNPNLYWYRQAAGRGLQLLFYSVGIGQISSEVPQNLSASRPQDRQFILSSKKLLLSDSGFYLCAWSVPPNTGELFFGEGSRLTVL.

This clone was observed a single time. The chain uses TRBV7-2 and TRBJ1-4; D unresolved. The V gene's germline CDR1 is SGHTA and CDR2 FQGNSA. CDR3 length: 14 residues. Trimming shortened V by 2 bases and J by 4 bases, and 8 bases separated the two germline ends. This CDR3 is CASSLSGRNEKLFF. In DNA, the CDR3 is TGTGCCAGCAGCTTATCGGGCCGTAATGAAAAACTGTTTTTT. Full variable domain (rest looked up from reference TRBV7-2 and TRBJ1-4): GAGVSQSPSNKVTEKGKDVELRCDPISGHTALYWYRQSLGQGLEFLIYFQGNSAPDKSGLPSDRFSAERTGGSVSTLTIQRTQQEDSAVYLCASSLSGRNEKLFFGSGTQLSVL.

The chain is built from TRBV2 and TRBJ2-7, with TRBD1 matching over 10 bases. The CDR3 runs 13 residues. Germline V gene data show CDR1 as SNHLY and CDR2 as FYNNEI. J was trimmed by 2 bases and V by 7 bases; bases with no gene match: 2. In nucleotides, the CDR3 is TGTGCCAGCATTGACAGGGGGCCCTACGAGCAGTACTTC. Protein: CASIDRGPYEQYF.

This rearrangement joins TRBV7-3 to TRBJ2-1; 7 bases align to TRBD2. The germline CDR1 and CDR2 sequences are SGHTA and FQGTGA. The trim removed 3 bases at V and 8 bases at J, leaving 10 bases unmatched. CDR3 length equals 15 residues. CDR3 in amino acids: CASSFGTRAGDEQFF. The DNA for the CDR3 is TGTGCCAGCAGCTTCGGGACCCGGGCGGGAGATGAGCAGTTCTTC.

This sequence joins TRBV2 and TRBJ2-7; 9 positions match TRBD1. This CDR3 contains 15 residues. The ends lost 4 bases at V and 1 base at J; junction bases unmatched: 5. From germline, CDR1 is SNHLY and CDR2 FYNNEI. CDR3 loop: CASSGTTGGSYEQYF. In DNA form, the CDR3 reads TGTGCCAGCAGTGGTACGACAGGGGGGTCCTACGAGCAGTACTTC.

The CDR3: CAITDLPGHSGAVSYNEQFF. In nucleotides, the CDR3 is TGTGCCATCACTGACCTACCGGGACACTCCGGAGCGGTGTCCTACAATGAGCAGTTCTTC. V usage is TRBV10-3 and J usage is TRBJ2-1, with D possibly being TRBD1 (6 bases). The CDR3 contains 20 residues. Deletions cut 7 bases from V and 1 base from J, with 29 bases between. Germline V gives CDR1 ENHRY, CDR2 SYGVKD.

The chain uses TRBV5-6 and TRBJ2-2, with a possible D match to TRBD2 (6 bases). The CDR3 extends over 15 amino acids. The V end was cut by 0 bases, the J end by 1 base, with 7 bases between. Germline V lookup: CDR1 SGHDT, CDR2 YYEEEE. In DNA, the CDR3 is TGTGCCAGCAGCTTGGACGGGAGGAACACCGGGGAGCTGTTTTTT. Protein sequence: CASSLDGRNTGELFF.

This clone has only one observation. The chain uses TRBV9 and TRBJ2-6; possible D gene TRBD1, 5 bases. CDR3 size: 17 residues. The V gene's germline CDR1 is SGDLS and CDR2 YYNGEE. With 3 bases removed from V and 0 bases from J, the gap between germline ends came to 13 bases. The CDR3 DNA is TGTGCCAGCAGCGGTCCCCTGGGGCACTCTGGGGCCAACGTCCTGACTTTC. Translated: CASSGPLGHSGANVLTF.

This clone was picked up one time. The chain employs TRBV7-6 and TRBJ1-1; D unresolved. Germline values: CDR1 SGHVS, CDR2 FNYEAQ. The CDR3 runs to 14 residues. Deletions cut 5 bases from V and 6 bases from J, with 16 bases between. As DNA, the CDR3 is TGTGCCAGCAGCCCCGAGATCCGCAGCGCTGAAGCTTTCTTT. The encoded protein is CASSPEIRSAEAFF.

This sequence joins TRBV5-1 and TRBJ2-7; no reliable D call. The CDR3 covers 16 residues. The ends were cut back, 0 bases at V and 5 bases at J, with 18 bases in the middle. Looked up from germline, CDR1 is SGHRS and CDR2 is YFSETQ. The CDR3 reads CASSLGGPSASHEQYF. The CDR3 nucleotides are TGCGCCAGCAGCTTGGGGGGTCCGTCGGCGAGCCACGAGCAGTACTTC.

V is TRBV30 and J is TRBJ2-2; possibly TRBD1 for D (5 bases). The ends were cut back, 3 bases at V and 5 bases at J, with 10 bases in the middle. The CDR3 length is 13 residues. Germline CDR1 reads GTSNPN; CDR2 reads SVGIG (reference sequence). CDR3 nucleotide sequence: TGTGCCTGGAGGACAGCATCTACCGGGGAGCTGTTTTTT. Protein: CAWRTASTGELFF.

The V and J genes are TRBV9 and TRBJ2-3, with D possibly being TRBD2 (6 bases). The CDR3 totals 18 residues. V lost 0 bases and J lost 5, with 22 bases in between. CDR1 is SGDLS and CDR2 is YYNGEE in the germline V gene. Here the CDR3 DNA reads TGTGCCAGCAGCGTAGTGTCGGAGGGAGGACCGGGGAGAGATACGCAGTATTTT. It yields the protein CASSVVSEGGPGRDTQYF.

The chain joins TRBV4-3 to TRBJ2-7, with TRBD2 matching 7 bases. Looked up from germline, CDR1 is LGHNA and CDR2 is YSLEER. This CDR3 is 14 amino acids long. Trimming removed 3 bases from V and 3 bases from J; junction bases left unmatched: 5. The chain's CDR3 is CASSQVGGGYEQYF. CDR3 in DNA: TGCGCCAGCAGCCAGGTGGGCGGGGGCTACGAGCAGTACTTC.

Concerning this clone itself: This specimen includes other DNA sequences encoding the same CDR3. V gene TRBV4-1 combines with J gene TRBJ1-5; D possibly corresponds to TRBD1 (5 bases). Germline loops: CDR1 MGHRA, CDR2 YSYEKL. Deletions cut 1 base from V and 7 bases from J, with 14 bases between. The CDR3 contains 15 residues. This CDR3 reads CASSQVGGGRQPQHF. In DNA form, the CDR3 reads TGCGCCAGCAGCCAAGTTGGGGGGGGGAGACAGCCCCAGCATTTT.

The rearrangement uses TRBV15 and TRBJ2-5; D possibly corresponds to TRBD2 (6 bases). V gave up 0 bases and J gave up 3 bases, with 8 bases separating them. The CDR3 contains 14 residues. CDR1 is LNHNV, CDR2 YYDKDF, per germline (reference sequence). CDR3 in amino acids: CATSRDTGEETQYF. For the CDR3, the DNA is TGTGCCACCAGCAGAGATACGGGGGAAGAGACCCAGTACTTC.

The chain is built from TRBV7-3 and TRBJ2-3; D is unclear. CDR1 is SGHTA, CDR2 FQGTGA, per germline. V lost 5 bases and J lost 2, with 20 bases in between. The CDR3 totals 17 residues. CDR3 loop: CASSPLGYSADTDTQYF. The CDR3 DNA sequence: TGTGCCAGCAGCCCCCTAGGCTACAGCGCCGACACAGATACGCAGTATTTT.

The V call is TRBV18, the J call TRBJ2-3, with a tentative D call TRBD2 (6 bases). This CDR3 has 17 amino acids. The germline V gene encodes CDR1 KGHSH and CDR2 LQKENI. Trimming shortened V by 1 base and J by 1 base, and 15 bases separated the two germline ends. The CDR3 DNA is TGTGCCAGCTCACCACAGAGGGCAGGAGGGGGCACAGATACGCAGTATTTT. Translating it yields CASSPQRAGGGTDTQYF.

V and J are TRBV5-1 and TRBJ2-3; 9 nucleotides line up with TRBD2. V lost 3 bases and J lost 2; bases outside the gene matches: 10. CDR1 SGHRS and CDR2 YFSETQ come from the germline V gene. The CDR3 runs 17 residues. The CDR3 is CASSSLSGRLDTDTQYF. CDR3 bases: TGCGCCAGCAGCTCGCTAAGCGGGAGGTTGGACACAGATACGCAGTATTTT.

The rearrangement uses TRBV6-4 and TRBJ2-1; 10 bases are shared with TRBD2. This CDR3 has 16 amino acids. Germline V gene data show CDR1 as MRHNA and CDR2 as SNTAGT. V trimming: 2 bases; J trimming: 9 bases; junction bases outside the gene matches: 10. The CDR3 protein is CASSDPASGSRGEQFF. As DNA, the CDR3 is TGTGCCAGCAGTGACCCAGCTAGCGGGAGCCGGGGTGAGCAGTTCTTC.

This clone was seen just once. The chain uses TRBV7-2 and TRBJ1-3; unclear D gene. The germline V and J ends were trimmed by 3 bases and 2 bases, with 20 bases remaining between them. Germline V CDR1 and CDR2: SGHTA, FQGNSA. The CDR3 runs to 18 residues. The CDR3 reads CASSLAVTYSMTGNTIYF. The CDR3 DNA sequence: TGTGCCAGCAGCTTGGCAGTTACATACTCGATGACTGGAAACACCATATATTTT.

This chain joins TRBV5-1 and TRBJ2-7, with TRBD2 matching 8 bases. Germline V CDR1 and CDR2: SGHRS, YFSETQ. V lost 0 bases and J lost 3; bases outside the gene matches: 11. The CDR3 is 17 residues long. CDR3 sequence reads: CASSLGMAGGPYYEQYF. CDR3 in DNA: TGCGCCAGCAGCTTGGGAATGGCGGGAGGCCCCTACTACGAGCAGTACTTC. Full variable domain (rest looked up from reference TRBV5-1 and TRBJ2-7): KAGVTQTPRYLIKTRGQQVTLSCSPISGHRSVSWYQQTPGQGLQFLFEYFSETQRNKGNFPGRFSGRQFSNSRSEMNVSTLELGDSALYLCASSLGMAGGPYYEQYFGPGTRLTVT.

The chain uses TRBV27 and TRBJ1-2; TRBD1 agrees at 9 bases. The J segment lost 6 bases and the V segment lost 1 base, leaving 3 bases of the junction unmatched. The CDR3 contains 14 residues. Germline values: CDR1 MNHEY, CDR2 SMNVEV (reference sequence). DNA for the CDR3: TGTGCCAGCAGTTTATTGGGGACAGGGAATGGCTACACCTTC. Translation gives CASSLLGTGNGYTF.